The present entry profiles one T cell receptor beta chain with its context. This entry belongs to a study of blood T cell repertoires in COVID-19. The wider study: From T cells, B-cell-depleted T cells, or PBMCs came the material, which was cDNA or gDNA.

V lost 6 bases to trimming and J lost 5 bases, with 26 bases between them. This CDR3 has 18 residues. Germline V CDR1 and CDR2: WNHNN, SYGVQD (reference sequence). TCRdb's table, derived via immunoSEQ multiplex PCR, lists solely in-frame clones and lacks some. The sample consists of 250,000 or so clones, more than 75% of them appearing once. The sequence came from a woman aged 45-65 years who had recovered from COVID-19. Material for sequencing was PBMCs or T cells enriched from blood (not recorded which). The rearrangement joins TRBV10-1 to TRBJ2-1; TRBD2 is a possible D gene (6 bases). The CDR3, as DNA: TGCGCCAGCAGATCCGGGACTCACTTCAATTTCGTAAACAATGAGCAGTTCTTC. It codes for CASRSGTHFNFVNNEQFF.